A single sample is the source of the 11 T cell receptor beta chains below, sequenced in a study of beta chain features in type 1 diabetes. The isolated RNA, all of it, was reverse transcribed, so expressed TCRB transcripts were what got sequenced. Libraries were prepared by immunoSEQ multiplex PCR; TCRdb keeps only in-frame clonotypes and omits some of them. The sample yields some 400,000 clones, over 12% seen once. The sequencing input was naive CD4+ T cells from blood. Receptor source: a woman younger than 30 in good health.

The chain links TRBV30 to TRBJ1-5; no firm D call. V was shortened by 0 bases and J by 5 bases, with 8 bases between the two germline ends. This CDR3 has 13 residues. Germline lookup yields CDR1 GTSNPN and CDR2 SVGIG (reference sequence). In nucleotides, the CDR3 is TGTGCCTGGAGTGTCACAAGTCATCAGCCCCAGCATTTT. This gives the protein CAWSVTSHQPQHF.

The chain is built from TRBV19 and TRBJ1-2; 9 bases fit TRBD1. This CDR3 contains 16 residues. The V segment lost 3 bases and the J segment 6 bases; nucleotides outside the gene matches: 11. Germline V gene lookup returns CDR1 LNHDA and CDR2 SQIVND (reference sequence). CDR3 amino acids: CASSITPTGQGHGYTF. The CDR3 DNA is TGTGCCAGTAGTATCACACCGACGGGACAGGGACATGGCTACACCTTC.

This clone was observed a few times. The V call is TRBV4-1, the J call TRBJ2-2, with 7 nucleotides matching TRBD1. Germline CDR1 is MGHRA and CDR2 is YSYEKL. The junction had 7 bases not matched to a gene; V was cut back by 0 bases and J by 3 bases. This CDR3 has 17 residues. The CDR3 is CASSQDSQTGDTGELFF. The CDR3 bases are TGCGCCAGCAGCCAAGATAGCCAAACAGGGGACACCGGGGAGCTGTTTTTT.

This clone was found a few times. This chain joins TRBV28 and TRBJ2-7; 9 positions match TRBD1. Germline assignment: CDR1 MDHEN and CDR2 SYDVKM. This CDR3 contains 15 residues. With V trimmed by 6 bases and J by 5 bases, 11 bases remained unmatched. The CDR3 DNA follows: TGTGCCAGCAGCCTCCCGGGACAGGGCCGCCACGAGCAGTACTTC. This codes for CASSLPGQGRHEQYF.

This clone was seen just once. The chain couples TRBV5-4 to TRBJ1-1; D is possibly TRBD1 (6 bases). Germline values: CDR1 SGHNT, CDR2 YYREEE (reference sequence). V was cut by 4 bases and J by 1 base, with 14 bases left in between. The CDR3 is 15 amino acids. The CDR3 here is CASSPGTKSNTEAFF. CDR3 nucleotides: TGTGCCAGCAGCCCGGGGACAAAATCGAACACTGAAGCTTTCTTT.

The rearrangement uses TRBV7-9 and TRBJ1-2; the D gene is possibly TRBD1 (5 bases). This CDR3 contains 17 residues. V was trimmed by 3 bases and J by 4 bases, leaving 21 bases between them. Looked up from germline, CDR1 is SEHNR and CDR2 is FQNEAQ (reference sequence). Here the CDR3 DNA reads TGTGCCAGCAGCTTCGGTTCAGGGTCTTCTCTACCCTATGGCTACACCTTC. This translates into CASSFGSGSSLPYGYTF.

This clone was seen a few times. The chain recombines TRBV18 with TRBJ1-5; no clear D gene. The V end lost 5 bases, the J end lost 5 bases, and 10 bases lay between the germline ends. CDR3 length: 13 amino acids. The germline gives CDR1 KGHSH, CDR2 LQKENI. CDR3 in DNA: TGTGCCAGCTCAGACGGGAGGGATCAGCCCCAGCATTTT. This encodes CASSDGRDQPQHF.

The chain has TRBV6-5 and TRBJ1-3, with unresolved D. Germline CDR1 reads MNHEY; CDR2 reads SVGAGI. This CDR3 has 14 amino acids. V was cut by 3 bases and J by 0 bases, with 6 bases left in between. DNA for the CDR3: TGTGCCAGCAGTTATACCAGCTCTGGAAACACCATATATTTT. As protein: CASSYTSSGNTIYF.

This clone was counted between two and nine times. The chain couples TRBV29-1 to TRBJ2-1; 11 bases fit TRBD2. The CDR3 covers 17 residues. The germline gives CDR1 SQVTM, CDR2 ANQGSEA. Trimming cost V 6 bases and J 1 base; bases outside gene matches: 11. This CDR3 reads CSVPPPGLAVSYNEQFF. The CDR3 region has the DNA TGCAGCGTCCCACCTCCGGGACTAGCGGTTTCCTACAATGAGCAGTTCTTC.

This clone appeared a few times. The J gene is TRBJ1-2, the V gene TRBV18; 10 bases line up with TRBD1. The CDR3 sequence is 16 residues long. Trimming removed 3 bases from V and 3 bases from J; junction bases left unmatched: 7. Germline V CDR1 and CDR2: KGHSH, LQKENI. CDR3 DNA sequence: TGTGCCAGCTCACCGCAACCTGGGACAGGGGACTATGGCTACACCTTC. Translation gives CASSPQPGTGDYGYTF.

This chain links TRBV9 with TRBJ2-5, with TRBD2 matching 7 bases. Germline-derived CDR1 and CDR2 are SGDLS and YYNGEE. Unmatched junction bases numbered 10, after V lost 4 bases and J lost 4 bases. This CDR3 contains 15 residues. Here the CDR3 DNA reads TGTGCCAGCAGCCCCCTTGGGGGGGTCGGAGAGACCCAGTACTTC. It codes for CASSPLGGVGETQYF.